This entry concerns a single T cell receptor beta chain. Its antigen remains unknown. This sample is part of a study of cytomegalovirus exposure and HLA in healthy donors. PCR primers comprised 60 Vbeta and 13 Jbeta primers. Measured with immunoSEQ multiplex PCR; TCRdb has only the in-frame clones, and not every one. The sample has 140,000 to 150,000 clones; 75% are singletons. Notes on the study in general: The authors later found most CMV-associated TCR beta chains appeared HLA-restricted. Follow-up analysis later connected one missense variant in DCLRE1C with trimming of TCR beta V- and J-genes. Several of the most significant clusters appeared, in a later analysis, to be linked to common viral pathogens. In a later analysis, TCR association rates varied by HLA locus: DRB1 most, HLA-C fewest.

Germline assignment: CDR1 SGHVS and CDR2 FNYEAQ. The CDR3 sequence is 14 residues long. The V end lost 4 bases, the J end lost 4 bases, and 10 bases lay between the germline ends. The sequencing input was PBMCs. The sequence came from a man aged 25-40 years in good health and CMV-seronegative. The chain is built from TRBV7-6 and TRBJ2-2, with a tentative D call TRBD1 (6 bases). CDR3 sequence reads: CASSWDTLTGELFF. As DNA, the CDR3 is TGTGCCAGCAGCTGGGACACTCTCACCGGGGAGCTGTTTTTT.